This TCR beta chain is drawn from a study of blood T cells in healthy people across ages (dated by TCRdb to between 2014 and 2017). Describing the broader study: In model experiments, template switching captured about one uniquely barcoded TCR beta cDNA molecule for every two T cells. Donors of different ages were randomly distributed across sequencing lanes to avoid experimental bias. To track age-related changes in TCR beta repertoire diversity, the study relied on deep sequencing normalized with unique cDNA molecular identifiers. The study analyzed two additional independent replicas of 1 million unique cDNA reads from the same blood draw for two donors, one aged 18 to 29 and one aged 80 or older. The donors were divided into four age groups: young (average around 15 years), middle-aged (about 39), aged (under 70) and long-lived (about 80). Results and caveats for the whole study, not just this receptor: Estimates of total diversity based on one million sequenced T cells were regarded as lower bounds and as underestimates. Because the CMV infection status of the donors was unknown, age-related changes in expanded clonotypes may potentially have been confounded. Compared with the aged group, the long-lived group had more naive CD4+ T cells, fewer expanded clones and increased TCR diversity, a pattern suggesting age selection. Conclusive comparison of naive and antigen-experienced compartments was prevented by the profiling of bulk unsorted PBMCs. A strong correlation was found between observed TCR beta diversity and the percentage of naive T cells measured by flow cytometry. Observed TCR beta diversity per million T cells fell roughly linearly with age, and a significant reduction was already apparent by age about 36.

The germline V gene specifies MNHEY as CDR1 and SVGAGI as CDR2. The CDR3, from cysteine to phenylalanine, totals 18 residues. Here the CDR3 DNA is all that survives: 54 bases in frame from base 1. The germline V end is reduced by 0 bases and the J end by 5 bases; junction bases left unmatched: 12. The donors were some 36 Caucasian individuals from Russia, aged roughly 6 to 90 years, who were systemically healthy. Each donor gave ten milliliters of peripheral blood, drawn into EDTA-treated Vacutainer tubes. PBMCs were isolated by Ficoll-Paque density-gradient centrifugation, with at least 6 million obtained per sample. Total RNA was extracted from PBMCs with Trizol reagent, with at least 5 micrograms obtained per sample. For every donor, flow cytometry on a PBMC aliquot measured the percentage of naive CD45RAhigh/CD27high T cells. The protocol used for the library was 5' RACE. The run used an Illumina HiSeq 2500. A second PCR of about 6 to 11 cycles was performed with a sample-barcoded 5' primer and a J-beta primer mix. A template-switch 5' adaptor carrying 12 random nucleotides introduced a unique molecular identifier onto each TCR beta cDNA molecule. At least 3 million CDR3-containing paired-end reads were obtained from each sample. All of the RNA was converted into first-strand cDNA using the Mint cDNA synthesis kit, with a TRBC-specific oligonucleotide serving as the primer. After uracil-DNA glycosylase treatment, a first 18-cycle PCR used universal primers M1SS and BC2_uni_R on all cDNA. In the paper's pipeline: Normalization of each sample was performed by random selection of 1 million high-quality reads, each carrying a distinct molecular identifier. Reads with shared molecular identifiers were discarded instead of being binned into consensus sequences. CDR3 identification, clonotype clustering and error correction used MiTCR with a Q25 quality threshold and the strictest error-elimination algorithm. A nonparametric unseen species model with Euler transformation was used to estimate lower-bound total TCR beta diversity. TCRdb reran the public reads through fastp at Q25 and MiXCR, keeping productive beta chains. Every CDR3 protein is listed once, alongside the most common genes and DNA of its rows. The V and J calls follow TCRdb's processing rather than the paper's. The sample table shows approximately 820,000 distinct CDR3 sequences, and under 55% are seen once. The ten largest clonotypes hold roughly a fifth of the sample.

Turning to this clonotype: Its antigen has not been determined. No base-level quality is on record; no much larger clone is a single base apart.

This clonotype was obtained from a man aged 60-69 years in good health. Sample: blood. The chain employs TRBV6-5 and TRBJ2-3; the junction holds 9 bases that match TRBD2. Here is the DNA: TGTGCCAGCAGTTACTCTGGGGCTAGCGGGGCGTCGGGAGATACGCAGTATTTT. It translates as CASSYSGASGASGDTQYF.